The clone carrying this TCR beta chain has only one observation. Its antigen is as yet unknown. The CDR3 length is 16 residues. V shed 1 base and J 3 bases; nucleotides not matched to a gene: 9. This record belongs to a study of T cells in Graves' hyperthyroidism and ophthalmopathy. Study at large: Before treatment of any kind, peripheral blood was taken at initial diagnosis.

The TCR beta CDR3 regions underwent amplification using RNA transcripts as the source. Primed by the HTBI set, a first-round RT-PCR was run on the TCR CDR3. MiXCR was run by TCRdb on the multiplex PCR reads, yielding one entry per CDR3 protein. Of hundreds of thousands of distinct CDR3 sequences in the sample, roughly 15% were seen once. With a duration under 2 months, the hyperthyroidism was newly diagnosed in patients aged 18 to 65. Study conclusions and caveats: Blood also carried most thyroid clonotypes expanded above 0.001.

This sequence was found in a young woman with Graves' hyperthyroidism. The chain joins TRBV12-3 or TRBV12-4 to TRBJ2-7; 7 positions match TRBD2. The sequencing input was blood. The CDR3 DNA reads TGTGCCAGCAGTTTAGGCCTGAGGACTAGGTACTACGAGCAGTACTTC. Translation: CASSLGLRTRYYEQYF.